These 15 T cell receptor beta chains share one sample of origin, sequenced in a study of T cell clonotyping in hematopoietic cell transplantation. Assay used: immunoSEQ multiplex PCR; TCRdb lists only in-frame clones, some missing. The sample lists 35,000 to 45,000 clones, roughly 94% seen once, with roughly 0.85% in the top ten. Sequences were obtained from peripheral blood mononuclear cells. Receptors originate from a woman aged 45-59 years in good health. Some clones in this sample may be carry-over from other donors' samples.

This clone was seen only a few times. The chain is built from TRBV14 and TRBJ2-7; 10 bases are shared with TRBD1. Trimming removed 0 bases from V and 5 bases from J; junction bases left unmatched: 13. In germline, CDR1 is SGHDN, CDR2 FVKESK. This CDR3 is 18 amino acids long. CDR3 sequence reads: CASSQDRGGWDRGNEQYF. The CDR3 DNA reads as TGTGCCAGCAGCCAAGATAGAGGTGGTTGGGACAGGGGAAACGAGCAGTACTTC. Full variable domain (outside the CDR3, taken from reference TRBV14 and TRBJ2-7): EAGVTQFPSHSVIEKGQTVTLRCDPISGHDNLYWYRRVMGKEIKFLLHFVKESKQDESGMPNNRFLAERTGGTYSTLKVQPAELEDSGVYFCASSQDRGGWDRGNEQYFGPGTRLTVT.

The rearrangement joins TRBV14 to TRBJ1-5; the D is unclear. Germline V gene sequence: CDR1 SGHDN, CDR2 FVKESK. Trimming shortened V by 0 bases and J by 7 bases, and 7 bases separated the two germline ends. The length of the CDR3 is 13 residues. The CDR3 region has the DNA TGTGCCAGCAGCCAAGAGTTATGGCAGCCCCAGCATTTT. This gives the protein CASSQELWQPQHF.

V is TRBV7-9 and J is TRBJ1-5, with D possibly being TRBD1 (6 bases). CDR1 is SEHNR and CDR2 is FQNEAQ in the germline V gene (reference sequence). The CDR3 extends over 14 amino acids. V lost 5 bases to trimming and J lost 5 bases, with 13 bases between them. In DNA, the CDR3 is TGTGCCAGCAGCGAGACAGGTACCGATCAGCCCCAGCATTTT. This encodes CASSETGTDQPQHF.

V gene TRBV15 combines with J gene TRBJ2-2; 8 bases map to TRBD1. Losses at the gene ends were 0 bases for V and 6 bases for J; bases not matched to a gene: 3. CDR1 LNHNV and CDR2 YYDKDF come from the germline V gene (reference sequence). CDR3 length: 15 amino acids. The CDR3 DNA reads as TGTGCCACCAGCAGAGAGTCAGGGGGCGCCGGGGAGCTGTTTTTT. Amino acids: CATSRESGGAGELFF.

The chain employs TRBV5-4 and TRBJ1-1, with a weak D call TRBD1 (5 bases). The CDR3 runs to 17 residues. V shed 4 bases and J shed 4 bases, with 23 bases lying between them. Germline values: CDR1 SGHNT, CDR2 YYREEE (reference sequence). The CDR3 reads CASSPGASGGGSTEAFF. CDR3 sequence (DNA): TGTGCCAGCAGCCCGGGAGCCTCTGGGGGTGGGTCCACTGAAGCTTTCTTT.

This clone was counted a single time. The CDR3 DNA sequence: TGTGCCAGCAGCTTGGAGCGACAGGGCCAAGAGACCCAGTACTTC. Translation gives CASSLERQGQETQYF. The chain has TRBV5-4 and TRBJ2-5; 7 bases align to TRBD1. This CDR3 spans 15 amino acids. V was clipped by 0 bases and J by 1 base; unmatched bases: 3. Germline V lookup: CDR1 SGHNT, CDR2 YYREEE (reference sequence).

This sequence joins TRBV5-1 and TRBJ2-3, with D perhaps assigned TRBD1 or TRBD2 (6 bases each). Per the germline V gene, CDR1 is SGHRS and CDR2 is YFSETQ. Trimming took off 0 bases at V and 4 bases at J, with 15 bases between the two ends. This CDR3 contains 16 residues. As DNA, the CDR3 is TGCGCCAGCAGCTTGGGTGTTGGGGGGCCCCCAGATACGCAGTATTTT. As protein: CASSLGVGGPPDTQYF.

This clone was seen only once. The gene calls are TRBV6-5 and TRBJ1-3; perhaps TRBD1 as D (5 bases). The CDR3 length is 14 residues. CDR1 and CDR2 from the germline V gene are MNHEY and SVGAGI. V lost 6 bases to trimming and J lost 7 bases, with 16 bases between them. Written as DNA, the CDR3 is TGTGCCAGCAGCCCCCAGGGAGGGATTAACACCATATATTTT. It codes for CASSPQGGINTIYF.

The J gene is TRBJ1-5, the V gene TRBV10-3; the match to TRBD1 covers 10 bases. This CDR3 region has 16 residues. Germline V gives CDR1 ENHRY, CDR2 SYGVKD. V gave up 3 bases and J gave up 5 bases; unmatched junction bases: 7. Here the CDR3 reads CAISEQRTGGDQPQHF. The CDR3 nucleotides are TGTGCCATCAGTGAACAACGGACAGGGGGAGATCAGCCCCAGCATTTT.

The table lists this clone with a count of one. V is TRBV7-2 and J is TRBJ2-7; 7 bases agree with TRBD1. The CDR3 is 14 amino acids. Trimming removed 1 base from V and 6 bases from J; junction bases left unmatched: 6. The germline gives CDR1 SGHTA, CDR2 FQGNSA. The CDR3 DNA sequence: TGTGCCAGCAGCTTAGGTGACAGGGCCCTCGAGCAGTACTTC. It encodes CASSLGDRALEQYF. Filled out from reference TRBV7-2 and TRBJ2-7, the complete variable domain reads GAGVSQSPSNKVTEKGKDVELRCDPISGHTALYWYRQSLGQGLEFLIYFQGNSAPDKSGLPSDRFSAERTGGSVSTLTIQRTQQEDSAVYLCASSLGDRALEQYFGPGTRLTVT.

This chain links TRBV18 with TRBJ2-7, with 10 bases fitting TRBD2. Trimming took 1 base from V and 3 from J; bases not matched to a gene: 9. The CDR3 contains 17 residues. The germline V gene has CDR1 KGHSH and CDR2 LQKENI. The CDR3 here is CASSPRSGGTANYEQYF. CDR3 DNA: TGTGCCAGCTCACCACGTAGCGGGGGGACAGCTAACTACGAGCAGTACTTC.

V usage is TRBV5-1 and J usage is TRBJ2-2; perhaps TRBD1 as D (6 bases). The CDR3 has 14 amino acids. The ends were cut back, 6 bases at V and 4 bases at J, with 13 bases in the middle. Germline CDR1 and CDR2: SGHRS and YFSETQ. The CDR3: CASTRQESTGELFF. The CDR3 region has the DNA TGCGCCAGCACTCGACAGGAGTCCACCGGGGAGCTGTTTTTT. The whole variable domain, remainder taken from reference TRBV5-1 and TRBJ2-2, is KAGVTQTPRYLIKTRGQQVTLSCSPISGHRSVSWYQQTPGQGLQFLFEYFSETQRNKGNFPGRFSGRQFSNSRSEMNVSTLELGDSALYLCASTRQESTGELFFGEGSRLTVL.

The rearrangement uses TRBV7-2 and TRBJ2-2; 12 bases fit TRBD2. There are 17 residues in the CDR3. The ends lost 6 bases at V and 5 bases at J; junction bases unmatched: 10. The germline gives CDR1 SGHTA, CDR2 FQGNSA. CDR3: CASRRSSGGANTGELFF. CDR3 DNA: TGTGCCAGCAGGCGTTCTAGCGGGGGGGCTAATACCGGGGAGCTGTTTTTT.

This clone occurred a few times. The CDR3 region is CASRLAGGNEQFF. Written as DNA, the CDR3 is TGTGCCAGCAGACTAGCGGGGGGCAATGAGCAGTTCTTC. The rearrangement joins TRBV6-1 to TRBJ2-1, with TRBD2 identical over 12 bases. CDR3 length: 13 residues. The V and J ends lost 6 bases and 6 bases, in that order; junction bases with no gene match: 0. Germline assignment: CDR1 MNHNS and CDR2 SASEGT.

The chain recombines TRBV11-2 with TRBJ1-2, with D hard to call. With 2 bases removed from V and 6 bases from J, the gap between germline ends came to 7 bases. In germline, CDR1 is SGHAT, CDR2 FQNNGV. CDR3 size: 12 residues. This CDR3 is CASSLWADGYTF. In DNA form, the CDR3 reads TGTGCCAGCAGCTTATGGGCCGATGGCTACACCTTC.